These T cell receptor beta chains were read from a single sample in a study of Tregs in tolerant kidney transplant recipients. Clones were read by immunoSEQ multiplex PCR, and TCRdb kept only the in-frame ones, dropping some. The sample comprises tens of thousands of clones, roughly nine tenths of which are singletons, and around 0.38% rests with the top ten. The material was CD4+ T cells from blood, obtained before the transplant. These receptor sequences come from a human donor who received a combined kidney and bone marrow transplant. Each CDR3 is given with its conserved first and last residue. A D gene is named only where the DNA matches it firmly. A row's size may be missing; if present it is once, few, many or a size class.

d_gene: TRBD2; j_gene: TRBJ2-1; v_gene: TRBV4-3; abundance: .; CDR3nt: TGCGCCAGCAGCCAGGATAGCGGGGGCTCCTACAATGAGCAGTTCTTC; CDR3aa: CASSQDSGGSYNEQFF
d_gene: .; j_gene: TRBJ2-1; v_gene: TRBV7-8; abundance: .; CDR3nt: TGTGCCAGCAGCACCGGGACTGGCAATGAGCAGTTCTTC; CDR3aa: CASSTGTGNEQFF
d_gene: TRBD2; j_gene: TRBJ2-5; v_gene: TRBV7-2; abundance: few; CDR3nt: TGTGCCAGCAGTCTAGCGGGACGGGAGACCCAGTACTTC; CDR3aa: CASSLAGRETQYF
d_gene: .; j_gene: TRBJ2-3; v_gene: TRBV5-1; abundance: .; CDR3nt: TGCGCCAGCAGCTTCGAGCGGAGCACAGATACGCAGTATTTT; CDR3aa: CASSFERSTDTQYF
d_gene: .; j_gene: TRBJ2-3; v_gene: TRBV7-9; abundance: once; CDR3nt: TGTGCCAGCAGCTTCTCCCAGGGCACAGATACGCAGTATTTT; CDR3aa: CASSFSQGTDTQYF
d_gene: TRBD2; j_gene: TRBJ2-5; v_gene: TRBV19; abundance: .; CDR3nt: TGTGCCAGTAGTATAGGGCTAGGGACTAGCGGGAGGGTGGAGACCCAGTACTTC; CDR3aa: CASSIGLGTSGRVETQYF
d_gene: TRBD2; j_gene: TRBJ2-7; v_gene: TRBV18; abundance: few; CDR3nt: TGTGCCAGCTCACCAATAGCGGGATCGAACGAGCAGTACTTC; CDR3aa: CASSPIAGSNEQYF
d_gene: .; j_gene: TRBJ1-2; v_gene: TRBV6-5; abundance: .; CDR3nt: TGTGCCAGTACAGGGAGAGGACACTATGGCTACACCTTC; CDR3aa: CASTGRGHYGYTF
d_gene: .; j_gene: TRBJ2-2; v_gene: TRBV7-7; abundance: .; CDR3nt: TGTGCCAGCAGGCAGGGGATGAACACCGGGGAGCTGTTTTTT; CDR3aa: CASRQGMNTGELFF
d_gene: .; j_gene: TRBJ2-6; v_gene: TRBV18; abundance: .; CDR3nt: TGTGCCAGCTCACCTGTGGCCCTCTCTGGGGCCAACGTCCTGACTTTC; CDR3aa: CASSPVALSGANVLTF
d_gene: .; j_gene: TRBJ1-4; v_gene: TRBV18; abundance: .; CDR3nt: TGTGCCAGCTCACTAGATAATGAAAAACTGTTTTTT; CDR3aa: CASSLDNEKLFF